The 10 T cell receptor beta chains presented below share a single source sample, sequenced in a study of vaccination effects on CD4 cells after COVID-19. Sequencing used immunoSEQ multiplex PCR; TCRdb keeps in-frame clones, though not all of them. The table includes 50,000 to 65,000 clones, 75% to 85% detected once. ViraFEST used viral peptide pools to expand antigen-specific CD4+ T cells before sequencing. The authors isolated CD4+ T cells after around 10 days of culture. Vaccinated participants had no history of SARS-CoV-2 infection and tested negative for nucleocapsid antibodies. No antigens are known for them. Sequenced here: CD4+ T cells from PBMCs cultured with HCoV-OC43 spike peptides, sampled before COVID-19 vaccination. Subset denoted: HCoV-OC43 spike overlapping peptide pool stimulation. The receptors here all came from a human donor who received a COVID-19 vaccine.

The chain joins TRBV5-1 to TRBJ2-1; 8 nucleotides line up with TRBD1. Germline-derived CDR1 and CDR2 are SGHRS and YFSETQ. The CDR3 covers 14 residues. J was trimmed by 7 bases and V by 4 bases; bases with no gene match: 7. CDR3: CASSPTDRVNEQFF. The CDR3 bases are TGCGCCAGCAGCCCAACGGACAGGGTAAATGAGCAGTTCTTC.

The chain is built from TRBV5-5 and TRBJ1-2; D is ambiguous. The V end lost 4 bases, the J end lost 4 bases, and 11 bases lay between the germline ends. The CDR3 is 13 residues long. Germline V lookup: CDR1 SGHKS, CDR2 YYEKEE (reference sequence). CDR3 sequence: CASSPTVPYGYTF. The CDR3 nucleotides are TGTGCCAGCAGCCCCACAGTACCCTATGGCTACACCTTC.

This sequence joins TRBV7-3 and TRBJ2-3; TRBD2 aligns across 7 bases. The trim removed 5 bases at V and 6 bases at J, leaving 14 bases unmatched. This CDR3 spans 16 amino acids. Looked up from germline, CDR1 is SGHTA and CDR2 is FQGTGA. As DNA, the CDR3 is TGTGCCAGCAGCCTACGACCAGCGGGGTCAGGGGATACGCAGTATTTT. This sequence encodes CASSLRPAGSGDTQYF. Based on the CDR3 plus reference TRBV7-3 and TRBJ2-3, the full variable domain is GAGVSQTPSNKVTEKGKYVELRCDPISGHTALYWYRQSLGQGPEFLIYFQGTGAADDSGLPNDRFFAVRPEGSVSTLKIQRTERGDSAVYLCASSLRPAGSGDTQYFGPGTRLTVL.

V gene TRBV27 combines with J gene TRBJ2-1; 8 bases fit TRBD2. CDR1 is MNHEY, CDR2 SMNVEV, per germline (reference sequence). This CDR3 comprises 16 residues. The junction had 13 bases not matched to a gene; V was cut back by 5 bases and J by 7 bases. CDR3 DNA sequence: TGTGCCAGCAGTCCCCTGGCGGCGGGGGGAAATAATGAGCAGTTCTTC. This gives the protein CASSPLAAGGNNEQFF.

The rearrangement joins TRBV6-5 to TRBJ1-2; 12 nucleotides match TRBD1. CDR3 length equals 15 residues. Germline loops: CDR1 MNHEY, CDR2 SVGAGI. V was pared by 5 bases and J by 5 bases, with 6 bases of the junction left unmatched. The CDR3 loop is CASSTGQGAWYGYTF. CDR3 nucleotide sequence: TGTGCCAGCAGTACGGGACAGGGGGCCTGGTATGGCTACACCTTC.

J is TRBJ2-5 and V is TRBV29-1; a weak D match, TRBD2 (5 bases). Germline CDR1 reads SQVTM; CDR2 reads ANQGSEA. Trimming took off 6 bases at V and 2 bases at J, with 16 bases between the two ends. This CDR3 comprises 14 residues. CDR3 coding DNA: TGCAGCGTCCCACGAGGTACGGGGCAAGAGACCCAGTACTTC. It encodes CSVPRGTGQETQYF.

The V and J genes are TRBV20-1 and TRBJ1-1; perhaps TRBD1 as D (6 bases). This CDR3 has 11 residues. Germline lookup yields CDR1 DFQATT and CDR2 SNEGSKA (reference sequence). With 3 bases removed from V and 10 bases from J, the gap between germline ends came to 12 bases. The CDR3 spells CSASPQGTAFF. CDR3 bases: TGCAGTGCTAGCCCACAGGGAACAGCTTTCTTT.

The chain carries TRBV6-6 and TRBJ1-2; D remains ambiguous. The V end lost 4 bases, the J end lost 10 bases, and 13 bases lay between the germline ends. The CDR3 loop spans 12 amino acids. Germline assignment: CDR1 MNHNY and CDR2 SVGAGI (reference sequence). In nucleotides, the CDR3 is TGTGCCAGCAGTTTCGGGGTGCTGGCCTACACCTTC. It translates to CASSFGVLAYTF.

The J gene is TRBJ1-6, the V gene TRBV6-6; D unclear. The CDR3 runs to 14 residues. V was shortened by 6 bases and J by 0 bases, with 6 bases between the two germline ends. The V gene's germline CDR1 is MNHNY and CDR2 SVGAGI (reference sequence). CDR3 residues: CASRPSSYNSPLHF. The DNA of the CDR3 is TGTGCCAGCAGGCCCAGCTCCTATAATTCACCCCTCCACTTT.

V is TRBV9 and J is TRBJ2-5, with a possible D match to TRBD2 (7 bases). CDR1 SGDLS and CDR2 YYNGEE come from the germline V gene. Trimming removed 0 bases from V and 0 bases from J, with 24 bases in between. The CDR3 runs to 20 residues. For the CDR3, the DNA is TGTGCCAGCAGCGTAGCCCCCACTAGGGTGGGGGCGGGGGACCAAGAGACCCAGTACTTC. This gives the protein CASSVAPTRVGAGDQETQYF.